This entry lists 19 T cell receptor beta chains sequenced from one sample in a study of T cell changes during pregnancy in multiple sclerosis. Libraries were prepared by immunoSEQ multiplex PCR; TCRdb keeps only in-frame clonotypes and omits some of them. Counted here are more than 25,000 clones, roughly 91% occurring once; the ten biggest clones make up approximately 3.9%. This material consisted of CD8+ T cells from peripheral blood mononuclear cells, taken in the second trimester of pregnancy. These receptors were collected from a female donor in good health, enrolled as a control in a pregnancy study.

The V and J genes are TRBV11-1 and TRBJ2-3; TRBD2 aligns across 8 bases. The CDR3 is 16 amino acids. Germline-derived CDR1 and CDR2 are SGHAT and FQDESV (reference sequence). The J segment lost 1 base and the V segment lost 7 bases, leaving 10 bases of the junction unmatched. CDR3 region: CASTLGASGRTDTQYF. The DNA for the CDR3 is TGTGCCAGCACCCTGGGGGCTAGCGGGCGCACAGATACGCAGTATTTT. The whole variable domain, remainder taken from reference TRBV11-1 and TRBJ2-3, is EAEVAQSPRYKITEKSQAVAFWCDPISGHATLYWYRQILGQGPELLVQFQDESVVDDSQLPKDRFSAERLKGVDSTLKIQPAELGDSAMYLCASTLGASGRTDTQYFGPGTRLTVL.

This clone has just a few counts. The chain joins TRBV7-2 to TRBJ1-2; D uncertain. CDR3 length equals 11 residues. The V and J ends lost 5 bases and 8 bases respectively, with 9 bases between them. The V gene's germline CDR1 is SGHTA and CDR2 FQGNSA. CDR3 sequence: CASSARLGYTF. CDR3 DNA sequence: TGTGCCAGCAGCGCTAGATTGGGCTACACCTTC.

The chain has TRBV29-1 and TRBJ2-3; D is perhaps TRBD1 (7 bases). The V gene lost 7 bases and the J gene lost 3 bases, with 23 bases spanning the gap. The CDR3 extends over 16 amino acids. Germline CDR1 SQVTM, CDR2 ANQGSEA. The CDR3 DNA is TGCAGCGCCGTTGAGTACAGGGGCAGCGGGACAGATACGCAGTATTTT. Translated, it gives CSAVEYRGSGTDTQYF.

This clone was picked up a small number of times. This rearrangement joins TRBV2 to TRBJ1-5; tentative D call: TRBD1 (5 bases). The length of the CDR3 is 15 residues. Trimming took off 7 bases at V and 3 bases at J, with 16 bases between the two ends. CDR1 and CDR2 (germline): SNHLY, FYNNEI. Here the CDR3 reads CASMSSGFDNQPQHF. CDR3 sequence (DNA): TGTGCCAGCATGTCGTCAGGGTTTGACAATCAGCCCCAGCATTTT. The full variable domain, rest sourced from reference TRBV2 and TRBJ1-5, is EPEVTQTPSHQVTQMGQEVILRCVPISNHLYFYWYRQILGQKVEFLVSFYNNEISEKSEIFDDQFSVERPDGSNFTLKIRSTKLEDSAMYFCASMSSGFDNQPQHFGDGTRLSIL.

V gene TRBV6-6 combines with J gene TRBJ2-7; TRBD1 is a possible D gene (6 bases). This CDR3 has 16 residues. V gave up 6 bases and J gave up 2 bases, with 20 bases separating them. Germline values: CDR1 MNHNY, CDR2 SVGAGI (reference sequence). The CDR3 DNA is TGTGCCAGCAGGTTCCCGTCCGGCAGGGGAACCTACGAGCAGTACTTC. This translates into CASRFPSGRGTYEQYF.

The chain links TRBV19 to TRBJ2-3, with D maybe TRBD2 (6 bases). Germline values: CDR1 LNHDA, CDR2 SQIVND (reference sequence). V lost 3 bases, J lost 1 base, and 11 bases lay in between. The CDR3 is 15 amino acids. The CDR3 DNA follows: TGTGCCAGTAGTATCCTTGCGGGGCGCACAGATACGCAGTATTTT. Translated: CASSILAGRTDTQYF.

The V and J genes are TRBV7-9 and TRBJ1-6, with 9 bases lining up with TRBD1. Germline CDR1 reads SEHNR; CDR2 reads FQNEAQ (reference sequence). The V gene end was trimmed by 5 bases and the J gene end by 11 bases; junction bases not matched to a gene: 16. The length of the CDR3 is 17 residues. The chain's CDR3 is CASSPQGARGGYAPLHF. In DNA form, the CDR3 reads TGTGCCAGCAGCCCACAGGGGGCGCGGGGAGGGTATGCACCCCTCCACTTT.

The chain uses TRBV5-6 and TRBJ1-3; the D is unclear. Trimming stripped 0 bases from V and 2 bases from J, with 12 bases between. Germline V gives CDR1 SGHDT, CDR2 YYEEEE. There are 16 residues in the CDR3. The CDR3 region has the DNA TGTGCCAGCAGCTTGGCCGGGGAACCGACTGGAAACACCATATATTTT. Its translation: CASSLAGEPTGNTIYF.

The chain combines TRBV5-6 with TRBJ2-1; 16 bases agree with TRBD2. CDR1 is SGHDT, CDR2 YYEEEE, per germline. This CDR3 contains 18 residues. Trimming removed 4 bases from V and 3 bases from J; junction bases left unmatched: 7. The CDR3 sequence is CASSPGTSGGAVYNEQFF. The CDR3 region has the DNA TGTGCCAGCAGCCCGGGGACTAGCGGGGGGGCCGTCTACAATGAGCAGTTCTTC.

The chain carries TRBV4-3 and TRBJ2-5; D remains ambiguous. This CDR3 region has 15 residues. Trimming took 0 bases from V and 5 from J, leaving 13 bases between them. Germline V lookup: CDR1 LGHNA, CDR2 YSLEER. The CDR3, as DNA: TGCGCCAGCAGCCAAGATAGGAGAGTAGTGGAGACCCAGTACTTC. Amino acid sequence: CASSQDRRVVETQYF.

V usage is TRBV27 and J usage is TRBJ2-1; 10 bases are shared with TRBD2. The CDR3 is 17 amino acids. CDR1 is MNHEY, CDR2 SMNVEV, per germline (reference sequence). Trimming removed 3 bases from V and 8 bases from J; junction bases left unmatched: 13. CDR3 amino acids: CASSFVRTSGSSDEQFF. Here the CDR3 DNA reads TGTGCCAGCAGTTTCGTACGGACTAGCGGCAGTTCCGATGAGCAGTTCTTC.

The chain links TRBV19 to TRBJ2-7, with 9 nucleotides matching TRBD1. The V gene's germline CDR1 is LNHDA and CDR2 SQIVND (reference sequence). There are 14 residues in the CDR3. J was trimmed by 2 bases and V by 5 bases; bases with no gene match: 4. CDR3 DNA sequence: TGTGCCAGTAGTCCCGGGACAGGGCCCTACGAGCAGTACTTC. It codes for CASSPGTGPYEQYF.

This clone was observed a handful of times. The rearrangement uses TRBV30 and TRBJ1-1; D gene uncertain. The ends were cut back, 0 bases at V and 1 base at J, with 12 bases in the middle. CDR1 is GTSNPN, CDR2 SVGIG, per germline (reference sequence). The CDR3 is 15 amino acids. The CDR3 sequence: CAWSVGVPQNTEAFF. In DNA, the CDR3 is TGTGCCTGGAGTGTCGGGGTGCCCCAGAACACTGAAGCTTTCTTT.

CDR3 loop: CASSLWAEEQYF. CDR3 nucleotide sequence: TGTGCCAGCAGCTTATGGGCAGAAGAGCAGTACTTC. The gene calls are TRBV7-9 and TRBJ2-7; D not resolved. The CDR3 sequence is 12 residues long. The V gene lost 2 bases and the J gene lost 7 bases, with 9 bases spanning the gap. The germline CDR1 and CDR2 sequences are SEHNR and FQNEAQ (reference sequence). Based on the CDR3 plus reference TRBV7-9 and TRBJ2-7, the full variable domain is DTGVSQNPRHKITKRGQNVTFRCDPISEHNRLYWYRQTLGQGPEFLTYFQNEAQLEKSRLLSDRFSAERPKGSFSTLEIQRTEQGDSAMYLCASSLWAEEQYFGPGTRLTVT.

This clone came up a few times. This sequence joins TRBV9 and TRBJ1-1; possible D gene TRBD1, 5 bases. Germline CDR1 SGDLS, CDR2 YYNGEE. The length of the CDR3 is 15 residues. V lost 0 bases and J 6 bases, leaving 15 bases between the germline ends. For the CDR3, the DNA is TGTGCCAGCAGCGTAGTGGAGGGCTGGGGCGCTGAAGCTTTCTTT. Translating gives CASSVVEGWGAEAFF.

The chain combines TRBV10-1 with TRBJ1-1; D possibly corresponds to TRBD1 (5 bases). Germline values: CDR1 WNHNN, CDR2 SYGVQD (reference sequence). V was clipped by 5 bases and J by 5 bases, with 12 bases between them. The CDR3 sequence is 13 residues long. Written as DNA, the CDR3 is TGCGCCAGCAGTATTCTGGGGGGGACTGAAGCTTTCTTT. Protein product: CASSILGGTEAFF.

The chain couples TRBV19 to TRBJ2-7, with TRBD2 matching over 7 bases. J lost 2 bases, V lost 4 bases, and 11 bases had no gene match. Germline CDR1 is LNHDA and CDR2 is SQIVND (reference sequence). This CDR3 is 16 amino acids long. The CDR3 nucleotides are TGTGCCAGTAGTAGGGCGGGGGTGGCTTTGCCCTACGAGCAGTACTTC. Protein product: CASSRAGVALPYEQYF.

The chain recombines TRBV13 with TRBJ1-3; 7 nucleotides line up with TRBD1. V lost 5 bases, J lost 4 bases, and 11 bases stayed unmatched. CDR3 size: 16 residues. The germline gives CDR1 PRHDT, CDR2 FYEKMQ (reference sequence). In DNA, the CDR3 is TGTGCCAGCAGCCCACCGGGACAGTTTTTAGGAAACACCATATATTTT. It encodes CASSPPGQFLGNTIYF.

Concerning this clone: Other nucleotide sequences in the sample specify the same CDR3. The chain joins TRBV9 to TRBJ2-5; 8 bases are shared with TRBD2. The trim removed 1 base at V and 1 base at J, leaving 3 bases unmatched. In germline, CDR1 is SGDLS, CDR2 YYNGEE. This CDR3 contains 15 residues. The CDR3 sequence is CASSVTSGGQETQYF. Written as DNA, the CDR3 is TGTGCCAGCAGCGTAACTAGCGGCGGCCAAGAGACCCAGTACTTC.